The 9 T cell receptor beta chains below all came from one sample that was sequenced in a study of blood T cell repertoires in COVID-19. The data were produced by immunoSEQ multiplex PCR, yet TCRdb's version contains in-frame clones alone and is incomplete. The repertoire holds about 180,000 clones, with about 88% as singletons. Sequencing used PBMCs or T cells enriched from blood (not recorded which). Receptors originate from a woman between 18 and 30 years old who had recovered from COVID-19.

Here the CDR3 DNA reads TGTGCCAGCACGGAGCGGGAGGGCAACTACGAGCAGTACTTC. As protein: CASTEREGNYEQYF. This chain uses TRBV6-5 with TRBJ2-7, with TRBD2 matching 10 bases. In germline, CDR1 is MNHEY, CDR2 SVGAGI. This CDR3 has 14 amino acids. Trimming cost V 7 bases and J 3 bases; bases outside gene matches: 6.

Only a few counts were recorded for this clone. The chain carries TRBV28 and TRBJ1-2; D is unresolved. CDR1 and CDR2 (germline): MDHEN, SYDVKM. V gave up 5 bases and J gave up 8 bases, with 15 bases separating them. The CDR3 runs 13 residues. The DNA of the CDR3 is TGTGCCAGCAGTATAGAATACCCGCGGGGCTACACCTTC. The encoded protein is CASSIEYPRGYTF.

The CDR3 DNA reads as TGTGCCACCCGACTTATCCCAGCCACCGGGGAGCTGTTTTTT. This sequence encodes CATRLIPATGELFF. The J gene is TRBJ2-2, the V gene TRBV6-5; D call uncertain. Between the trimmed V and J ends, which lost 10 bases and 4 bases, there was a span of 16 bases. The V gene's germline CDR1 is MNHEY and CDR2 SVGAGI. There are 14 residues in the CDR3.

The rearrangement joins TRBV4-1 to TRBJ1-6; the match to TRBD1 covers 8 bases. The length of the CDR3 is 19 residues. Germline V gene lookup returns CDR1 MGHRA and CDR2 YSYEKL. With V trimmed by 0 bases and J by 1 base, 8 bases remained unmatched. CDR3 DNA: TGCGCCAGCAGCCAAGAAGATGTTGGACAGGGTTCCTATAATTCACCCCTCCACTTT. Translating gives CASSQEDVGQGSYNSPLHF.

The chain carries TRBV27 and TRBJ2-3; D is perhaps TRBD2 (6 bases). Germline V lookup: CDR1 MNHEY, CDR2 SMNVEV (reference sequence). Trimming pared 6 bases from V and 3 bases from J, leaving 13 bases between. The CDR3 totals 14 residues. The CDR3 here is CASRTGTLTDTQYF. The CDR3 DNA is TGTGCCAGCAGAACCGGGACTCTGACAGATACGCAGTATTTT.

J is TRBJ2-1 and V is TRBV14, with TRBD2 as a possible D gene (6 bases). V was pared by 1 base and J by 9 bases, with 7 bases between. Germline CDR1 is SGHDN and CDR2 is FVKESK. This CDR3 has 12 residues. This CDR3 reads CASSQAGGEQFF. The CDR3 DNA reads TGTGCCAGCAGCCAAGCCGGGGGTGAGCAGTTCTTC.

The J gene is TRBJ1-3, the V gene TRBV18; TRBD1 matches 8 bases. J lost 0 bases, V lost 5 bases, and 6 bases had no gene match. Germline CDR1 KGHSH, CDR2 LQKENI. The CDR3 totals 16 residues. The CDR3: CASSTRTGLSGNTIYF. The CDR3 nucleotides are TGTGCCAGCTCAACACGGACAGGGCTCTCTGGAAACACCATATATTTT.

The gene calls are TRBV5-1 and TRBJ2-3; D may be TRBD2 (6 bases). The CDR3 totals 14 residues. The germline V gene encodes CDR1 SGHRS and CDR2 YFSETQ. V dropped 9 bases and J dropped 1 base, with 15 bases sitting between them. This chain's CDR3 is CATQGWGGTDTQYF. The CDR3 DNA is TGCGCCACCCAGGGATGGGGGGGCACAGATACGCAGTATTTT. The whole variable domain, remainder taken from reference TRBV5-1 and TRBJ2-3, is KAGVTQTPRYLIKTRGQQVTLSCSPISGHRSVSWYQQTPGQGLQFLFEYFSETQRNKGNFPGRFSGRQFSNSRSEMNVSTLELGDSALYLCATQGWGGTDTQYFGPGTRLTVL.

The chain couples TRBV24-1 to TRBJ2-3; TRBD1 is a possible D gene (6 bases). Germline-derived CDR1 and CDR2 are KGHDR and SFDVKD. V lost 4 bases and J 2 bases, leaving 18 bases between the germline ends. The CDR3 has 17 residues. In nucleotides, the CDR3 is TGTGCCACCAGTGACCAAGGTGACAGGTGGGACACAGATACGCAGTATTTT. Translated: CATSDQGDRWDTDTQYF.